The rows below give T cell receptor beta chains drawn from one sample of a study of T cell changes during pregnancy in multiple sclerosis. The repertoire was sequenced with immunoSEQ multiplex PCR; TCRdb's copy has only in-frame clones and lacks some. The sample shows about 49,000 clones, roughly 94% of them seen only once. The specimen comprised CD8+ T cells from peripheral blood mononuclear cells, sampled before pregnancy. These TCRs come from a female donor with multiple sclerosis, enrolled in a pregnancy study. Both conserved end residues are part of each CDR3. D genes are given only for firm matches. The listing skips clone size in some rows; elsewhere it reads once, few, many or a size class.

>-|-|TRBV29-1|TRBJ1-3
CSVERWGVRGSSGNTIYF
TGCAGCGTTGAAAGATGGGGGGTGAGGGGCTCCTCTGGAAACACCATATATTTT
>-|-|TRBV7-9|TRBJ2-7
CASSLGGAHYEQYF
TGTGCCAGCAGCTTGGGCGGGGCCCACTACGAGCAGTACTTC
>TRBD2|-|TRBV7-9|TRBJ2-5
CASSLVLAGKETQYF
TGTGCCAGCAGCTTAGTGCTAGCGGGGAAAGAGACCCAGTACTTC
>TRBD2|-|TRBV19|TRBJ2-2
CASDEVAGRSGELFF
TGTGCCTCAGACGAGGTAGCGGGAAGGTCCGGGGAGCTGTTTTTT
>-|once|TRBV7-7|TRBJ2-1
CASSSKTSPNEQFF
TGTGCCAGCAGCTCAAAGACTAGTCCCAATGAGCAGTTCTTC
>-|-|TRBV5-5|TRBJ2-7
CASSLVHMPYEQYF
TGTGCCAGCAGCTTGGTTCACATGCCCTACGAGCAGTACTTC
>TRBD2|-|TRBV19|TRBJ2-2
CASSIHSGSKGGELFF
TGTGCCAGTAGTATTCATAGCGGGAGCAAGGGCGGGGAGCTGTTTTTT
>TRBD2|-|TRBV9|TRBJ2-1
CASSGGRGLAGGYEQFF
TGTGCCAGCAGCGGGGGGCGGGGGCTAGCGGGAGGTTATGAGCAGTTCTTC
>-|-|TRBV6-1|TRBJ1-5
CASSEFRTDYQPQHF
TGTGCCAGCAGTGAATTTAGGACAGATTATCAGCCCCAGCATTTT
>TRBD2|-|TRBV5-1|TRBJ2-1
CASSLGLAGNEQFF
TGCGCCAGCAGCTTGGGGCTAGCGGGGAATGAGCAGTTCTTC
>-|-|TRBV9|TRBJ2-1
CASSGMTRVDEQFF
TGTGCCAGCAGCGGCATGACTAGGGTGGATGAGCAGTTCTTC
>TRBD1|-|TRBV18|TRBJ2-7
CASSPSPGTVSYEQYF
TGTGCCAGCTCACCATCGCCCGGGACAGTTTCCTACGAGCAGTACTTC
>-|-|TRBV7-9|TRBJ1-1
CASSFQDTEAFF
TGTGCCAGCAGCTTCCAGGACACTGAAGCTTTCTTT
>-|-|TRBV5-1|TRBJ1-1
CASSLMRGGDEAFF
TGCGCCAGCAGCTTGATGAGAGGCGGTGATGAAGCTTTCTTT
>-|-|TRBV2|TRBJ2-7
CAGDNGGSYEQYF
TGTGCCGGGGACAACGGAGGATCCTACGAGCAGTACTTC
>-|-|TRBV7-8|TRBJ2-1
CASSLAGAYNEQFF
TGTGCCAGCAGCTTAGCCGGTGCCTACAATGAGCAGTTCTTC
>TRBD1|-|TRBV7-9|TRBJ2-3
CASTLGQGPTDTQYF
TGTGCCAGCACCCTGGGACAGGGTCCCACAGATACGCAGTATTTT
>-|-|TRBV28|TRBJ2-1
CASSLFGDEQFF
TGTGCCAGCAGTTTATTCGGGGATGAGCAGTTCTTC
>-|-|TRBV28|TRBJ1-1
CASLAENTEAFF
TGTGCCAGTCTGGCCGAAAACACTGAAGCTTTCTTT
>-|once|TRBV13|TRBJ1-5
CASSFSTGLNQPQHF
TGTGCCAGCAGCTTCTCCACAGGGTTGAATCAGCCCCAGCATTTT